This T cell receptor (beta chain) was sequenced for a study of blood T cells in healthy people across ages. CDR1 and CDR2 from the germline V gene are SGDLS and YYNGEE. The length of the CDR3 is 16 residues. Unmatched junction bases numbered 10, after V lost 3 bases and J lost 3 bases. General study findings and limits: Age advanced and TCR beta diversity per million T cells fell, roughly linearly. It was held that the diversity estimates obtained from one million T cells were underestimates. The long-lived group displayed more naive CD4+ cells, plus higher diversity, than the aged donors did.

As to this clonotype: Its specificity is unknown.

It was with a sample-barcoded 5' primer and a J-beta primer mix that a second PCR of roughly 7 to 12 cycles was run. Each cDNA molecule was tagged by a template-switch adaptor with 12 random nucleotides. TCRdb called the 5' RACE reads again in MiXCR, with one record for every CDR3 protein. The data show more than 800,000 distinct CDR3 sequences, 45% seen once. The sample taken for sequencing was blood. This clonotype was obtained from a woman aged 60-75 years in good health. The V gene is TRBV9, the J gene TRBJ2-3; 7 nucleotides agree with TRBD1. For the CDR3, the DNA is TGTGCCAGCAGCGAGGAGACAGGGTCGTGGACAGATACGCAGTATTTT. Translated, it gives CASSEETGSWTDTQYF. Looking up the rest from reference TRBV9 and TRBJ2-3 gives the full variable domain: DSGVTQTPKHLITATGQRVTLRCSPRSGDLSVYWYQQSLDQGLQFLIQYYNGEERAKGNILERFSAQQFPDLHSELNLSSLELGDSALYFCASSEETGSWTDTQYFGPGTRLTVL.